A single TCR beta chain is shown here with its context. Its specificity is not known. One entry per CDR3 protein, called by TCRdb with MiXCR from the reads. The top ten clones hold roughly 4.5% of a sample with around 300,000 distinct CDR3 sequences, approximately 9.5% of them seen once. These data belong to a study of T cell repertoires in cytomegalovirus infection. Background on the study: A matching HLA type, together with CMV infection, was signaled by public TCR beta signatures. The study, taken as a whole, reports: What dominated the ex vivo response were HLA-C-restricted CMV-specific TCR beta clonotypes.

Per the germline V gene, CDR1 is SGHAT and CDR2 is FQNNGV. This CDR3 is 17 amino acids long. V was pared by 0 bases and J by 9 bases, with 21 bases between. The sequenced material came from PBMCs. The chain employs TRBV11-2 and TRBJ2-1; possibly TRBD2 for D (6 bases). This TCR came from a human donor in good health (CMV status not recorded). Some clones in this sample may be carry-over from other donors' samples. The CDR3 bases are TGTGCCAGCAGCTTAGAGTTGGGCGGGATGAGAGACATTGAGCAGTTCTTC. Amino acid sequence: CASSLELGGMRDIEQFF.